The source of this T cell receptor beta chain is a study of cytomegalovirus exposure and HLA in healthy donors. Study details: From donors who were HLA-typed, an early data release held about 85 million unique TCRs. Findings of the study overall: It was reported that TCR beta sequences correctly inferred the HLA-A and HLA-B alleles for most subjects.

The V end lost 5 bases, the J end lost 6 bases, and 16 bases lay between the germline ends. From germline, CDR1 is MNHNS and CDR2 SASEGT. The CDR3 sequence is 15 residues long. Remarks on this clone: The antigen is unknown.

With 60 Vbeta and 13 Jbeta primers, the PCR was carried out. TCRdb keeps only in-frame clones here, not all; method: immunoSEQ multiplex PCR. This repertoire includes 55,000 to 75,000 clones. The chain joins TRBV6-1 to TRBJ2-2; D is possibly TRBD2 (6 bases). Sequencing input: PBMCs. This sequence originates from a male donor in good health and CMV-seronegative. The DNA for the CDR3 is TGTGCCAGCAGTTTGATAGCGGTCCCCGCCGGGGAGCTGTTTTTT. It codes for CASSLIAVPAGELFF.